This T cell receptor (beta chain) was observed in a study of CD8 T cells in Susac syndrome. Germline values: CDR1 LGHDT, CDR2 YNNKEL (reference sequence). The CDR3 has 13 amino acids. The V end lost 4 bases, the J end lost 4 bases, and 9 bases lay between the germline ends. It was with random hexamers that roughly 0.45 to 1 ug RNA was reverse transcribed. TCRdb itself ran the immunoSEQ multiplex PCR reads through MiXCR, one entry per CDR3 protein. The table records around 230,000 distinct CDR3 sequences, about 96% of them present only once. The chain couples TRBV3-1 to TRBJ2-3; D not certain. The sequenced sample consisted of CD4+ T cells from PBMCs. The origin of this receptor is a human donor with multiple sclerosis. CDR3 amino acids: CASSPFRADTQYF. CDR3 nucleotide sequence: TGTGCCAGCAGCCCCTTTAGGGCAGATACGCAGTATTTT.